This T cell receptor beta chain was found in a study of cytomegalovirus exposure and HLA in healthy donors (dated by TCRdb to about 2017). Regarding the complete study: According to an earlier analysis of 550 to 700 of the donors, 150 million to 200 million T cells yielded over 90 million unique TCR beta sequences and 276 Gb of sequence data. An early release covering over 500 HLA-typed donors comprised 250 to 350 gigabases of sequencing data and 85 million to 100 million unique TCR sequences. Of the 300 to 400 genotyped donors, approximately 83% fell in the genetic ancestry cluster associated with self-reported Caucasian donors. The study aimed to test whether signatures of past pathogen exposure could be identified by cataloging public T cell receptors. The study profiled the T cell repertoires of more than 500 subjects by immunosequencing and related them to cytomegalovirus serostatus. Besides the first cohort of approximately 710 subjects, a separate validation cohort made up of 120 different subjects was used. The study combined high-throughput TCR immunosequencing, statistical association of individual TCRs with disease status, and machine learning to predict cytomegalovirus infection status. In a later analysis, previously published TCR beta repertoires from some 640 donors were re-analyzed and high-resolution HLA genotyping was added so that TCR occurrence patterns could be studied. Rather than drawing on any new phenotypic data, the later analysis identified candidate immune exposures from TCR beta sequences and the way those sequences occurred across donors. An earlier analysis of nearly 600 of the donors applied high-throughput TCR beta sequencing to assess whether each TCR beta V gene segment acted as functional or pseudogenic. Alongside the repertoire data, information on donor age, sex, ethnicity and CMV serostatus was compiled. A later genetic analysis took genome-wide SNP genotypes for about 65% of the 666 donors and used that subset as a discovery cohort. All discovery cohort repertoires had been generated using a single sequencing platform. HLA typing covered class I and class II loci at four-digit resolution. The number of typed donors differed by locus: roughly 620-630 for A, B, C, DRB1 and DQB1; 500 to 550 for DQA1; 606 for DPA1; and some 470 for DPB1. Because of strong linkage in the cohort, five DR-DQ haplotypes were treated as single units for association and clustering. Among about 400 genotyped donors of the cohort, an average of roughly 230,000 unique TCR beta nucleotide sequences was sequenced per donor, of which about 19% were non-productive.

Study-wide conclusions, independent of this receptor: In a later analysis, TCR association rates were found to vary across HLA loci, with the most associated TCRs seen for DRB1 alleles and the fewest for HLA-C alleles. According to a later genetic analysis, donors in an Asian-associated ancestry cluster had fewer N-insertions in productive TCRs than the approximately 630-donor mean. The cohort was sequenced for TCR beta chains only, and without alpha or paired-chain data the features that could be detected were limited. Several of the top co-occurrence clusters appeared to be linked to parvovirus B19, influenza, CMV and Epstein-Barr virus, according to a later analysis. Seventeen rarely observed V segments, including chromosome 9 orphons, were excluded from the earlier analysis of several hundred of the donors because counts were too low. A further reported finding was that TCR beta sequences accurately predicted the HLA-A and HLA-B alleles for most subjects in the first cohort. According to a later analysis, most CMV-associated TCR beta chains appeared to be HLA-restricted, and the HLA associations seemed to be driven largely by CMV exposure. The authors suggested that the approach could potentially be generalized to other disease states and immunological phenotypes. The presence/absence analyses assumed that sequencing depth was roughly uniform across donors, and that assumption may not be true. For the cohort, immune exposure information was limited to CMV serostatus. A later genetic analysis associated a missense DCLRE1C variant with V-gene and J-gene trimming of TCR beta chains, and an independent cohort replicated the association. The 87-base-pair reads could not distinguish some IMGT-functional V segments, including TRBV6-2 and TRBV6-3, so those segments were excluded. HLA typing was unavailable for some donors at each locus, so association tests used only the typed subset. Linkage disequilibrium might explain the correlated functional status among segregating V segments, but an unknown experimental factor could not be excluded. Across donors, most TCR sequences were observed very rarely, whereas some public TCRs were present in many individuals. In vitro tests confirmed that a few of the cytomegalovirus-associated TCR beta chains recognize cytomegalovirus antigens. A total of 164 TCR beta chains were listed by the study as associated with cytomegalovirus. In a later analysis, HLA-associated TCR beta chains showed more clonal expansion and lower generation probabilities than non-associated chains that were equally common. At a false discovery rate of 0.05, a later analysis linked about 17,000 TCR beta sequences to specific HLA alleles. In both the original and validation cohorts, the classifier was reported to diagnose cytomegalovirus status with high specificity and sensitivity. A group of highly shared sequence variants was considered likely to be a technical artifact of the sequencing pipeline. When HLA alleles, especially DR and DQ, strongly co-occurred, attributing TCR associations to individual alleles was difficult. In an earlier analysis of more than 500 of the donors, most TCR beta V segments appeared in productive rearrangements about 87% or about 30% of the time, broadly matching IMGT annotations.

From the cysteine through the phenylalanine, the CDR3 covers 14 amino acids. Only CDR3 DNA remains: 42 bases, in frame from the first base. V lost 8 bases and J lost 0 bases, and the count of bases not matched to a germline gene is 4. The germline V gene (reference sequence) gives CDR1 as MNHEY and CDR2 as SMNVEV. In the case of this clone: No cognate antigen has been identified for it. Nothing much larger sits one base from this clone, and base qualities are not available.

Preparation of the library involved the immunoSEQ multiplex PCR assay. For the multiplex PCR, a mixture combining 60 forward primers for TCR Vbeta segments and 13 reverse primers for TCR Jbeta segments was used. Amplification of the CDR3 region of rearranged TCR beta genes was performed with a multiplex PCR assay on genomic DNA. Amplified TCR beta libraries were sequenced as 87-base-pair reads on the Illumina HiSeq System. Processing in the source paper ran as follows. A later analysis counted approximately 74 million unique TCR beta chains across the 550 to 750 repertoires, and about 10 million of these chains were shared by at least two donors. Raw reads were error-corrected and collapsed into unique sequences by a nearest-neighbor algorithm in which closely related sequences were merged to remove PCR and sequencing errors. To assign V, D and J gene segments, CDR3 sequences were aligned to IMGT reference sequences. For a sequence to be retained, a match of at least six nucleotides to both a V gene segment and a J gene segment was required. Rearrangements were called productive when the CDR3 lacked stop codons and stayed in frame with V and J; all others were non-productive. CDR3 was defined according to IMGT convention as the region running from the second conserved V-encoded cysteine to the conserved J-encoded phenylalanine. The earlier analysis of about 640 of the donors excluded any sequence lacking an unambiguous match to a single V gene segment. An earlier analysis of several hundred of the donors called V segments functional above 56.7% productive rearrangements and segregating when the between-donor standard deviation exceeded 5%. A statistical classification framework was built for diagnosing cytomegalovirus status from the catalog of TCR beta chain sequences. In a later analysis, TCR nucleotide sequences were compared against IMGT/GENE-DB human TR gene sequences so that V and J genes could be assigned. The TCRdist pipeline was used in a later analysis to assign CDR3 sequences and most-parsimonious VDJ recombination scenarios. In a later analysis, every TCR beta chain was defined by the combination of its CDR3 amino acid sequence and its V-gene family, and reads without a unique V-gene family were dropped. In a later analysis, 500 to 650 highly shared, low-generation-probability nucleotide sequences were removed to address suspected cross-contamination and a sequencing artifact. A later analysis calculated a clonal expansion index for each public chain from normalized within-repertoire ranks of inferred template counts. Generation probabilities in a later analysis came from a VDJ recombination model fitted to out-of-frame rearrangements, and those results were checked against IGoR. In a later analysis, TCR-TCR, TCR-HLA and TCR-CMV co-occurrence was scored with hypergeometric tests, and a repertoire-size bias correction was applied to TCR pairs. In a later analysis, false discovery rates were estimated by permuting HLA or CMV assignments 20 times. In a later analysis, co-occurring TCRs were grouped using DBSCAN, with TCRdist sequence similarity added in when clustering inside HLA-allele-positive subsets. For co-occurrence clustering, repertoires with fewer than 30,000 or more than 120,000 public chains were excluded, along with five or six repertoires with anomalous nucleotide sharing. The clones in this table, taken by TCRdb from immuneACCESS, are in-frame only. Not every clone is retained; where verified, under half of the shortfall comes from an unresolved V gene, and the cause of the rest is unknown. The V and J calls and clone size are taken from that table; D and trimming were inferred from the DNA. The sample table records some 190,000 clones; 65% to 85% of these occur just once. Roughly 1.4% of the sample lies in the top ten.

The cohort comprised some 730 healthy bone marrow donors. Cohort members were all nominally healthy when sampled, although unrecorded immune exposures were likely present. The donor was CMV seropositive and belonged to the group of 250 to 300 seropositive cohort members. Every donor gave a peripheral blood sample, and the peripheral blood mononuclear cells from that sample were used for TCR beta sequencing. Genomic DNA extraction from the blood cell samples was performed with the Qiagen DNeasy Blood Extraction Kit. This sequence uses TRBV27 and TRBJ2-1, and 7 bases in between align with TRBD1. Sequencing input: PBMCs. This clonotype was sampled from a girl aged 5-17 years in good health and CMV-seropositive. The DNA sequence is given as TGTGCCAGCGAGGGGGCGGGCTCCTACAATGAGCAGTTCTTC. Its translation reads: CASEGAGSYNEQFF.